This T cell receptor beta chain was observed in a study of T-cell reconstitution after alpha-beta-depleted transplantation in children. Library preparation (for TCRbeta) was performed with unique molecular identifiers. MiXCR, run by TCRdb on the PCR reads, gives a single entry per CDR3 protein. Here the sample spans roughly 20,000 distinct CDR3 sequences, 11% being singletons. The CDR3 length is 19 residues. Trimming took 1 base from V and 1 from J, leaving 23 bases between them. Germline V CDR1 and CDR2: SGHRS, YFSETQ. This clonotype was seen many times. The source of this sequence is a human donor who donated a stem cell graft to a child with chronic granulomatous disease. The material was PBMCs from the stem cell graft donor, obtained from the stem cell graft. This sequence joins TRBV5-1 and TRBJ1-2, with D perhaps matching TRBD1 (6 bases). CDR3 region: CASSLLRQDNFNLNYGYTF. CDR3 nucleotide sequence: TGCGCCAGCAGCTTGCTTCGACAGGACAACTTTAATCTTAACTATGGCTACACCTTC.